Below are 4 T cell receptor beta chains sequenced from a single sample in a study of cytomegalovirus exposure and HLA in healthy donors. A multiplex PCR was run with 60 Vbeta primers and 13 Jbeta primers. Data came from immunoSEQ multiplex PCR; TCRdb stores just in-frame clones and leaves some out. The data contain around 120,000 clones, roughly 80% of them singletons. What was sequenced was PBMCs. These receptors all stem from a female donor in good health and CMV-seropositive.

The gene calls are TRBV9 and TRBJ2-1; 10 nucleotides agree with TRBD1. J lost 8 bases, V lost 4 bases, and 9 bases had no gene match. The CDR3 runs 15 residues. Germline values: CDR1 SGDLS, CDR2 YYNGEE. The CDR3 loop reads CASSFTDRGSHEQFF. The DNA for the CDR3 is TGTGCCAGCAGCTTTACGGACAGGGGGTCGCATGAGCAGTTCTTC.

This chain joins TRBV9 and TRBJ2-7, with 9 nucleotides matching TRBD2. Germline V gene sequence: CDR1 SGDLS, CDR2 YYNGEE. V dropped 4 bases and J dropped 2; count of bases not matched to a gene: 7. CDR3 length equals 15 residues. CDR3 loop: CASSTEGGRAYEQYF. Here the CDR3 DNA reads TGTGCCAGCAGCACAGAGGGCGGGAGGGCCTACGAGCAGTACTTC.

The chain combines TRBV4-3 with TRBJ1-4; D unclear. The CDR3 extends over 14 amino acids. Germline V gene data show CDR1 as LGHNA and CDR2 as YSLEER. With 3 bases removed from V and 8 bases from J, the gap between germline ends came to 13 bases. The CDR3 sequence: CASSQDYTREKLFF. CDR3 coding DNA: TGCGCCAGCAGCCAGGACTACACAAGGGAAAAACTGTTTTTT.

The genes are TRBV11-2 and TRBJ1-3, with no clear D. The germline V gene encodes CDR1 SGHAT and CDR2 FQNNGV. CDR3 length: 16 amino acids. Trimming left V 3 bases short and J 8 bases short, with 20 bases between. CDR3 loop: CASSFGSQSTRDTIYF. In DNA form, the CDR3 reads TGTGCCAGCAGCTTTGGGTCGCAGTCTACTCGGGACACCATATATTTT.